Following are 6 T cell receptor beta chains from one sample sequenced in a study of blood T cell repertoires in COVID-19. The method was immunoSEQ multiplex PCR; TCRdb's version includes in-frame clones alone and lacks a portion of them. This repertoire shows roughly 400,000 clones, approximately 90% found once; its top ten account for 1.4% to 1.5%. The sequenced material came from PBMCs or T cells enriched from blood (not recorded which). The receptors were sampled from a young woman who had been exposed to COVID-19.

CDR3 residues: CASSQVSGYNSPLHF. The CDR3 region has the DNA TGTGCCAGCAGCCAAGTATCCGGCTATAATTCACCCCTCCACTTT. The chain links TRBV7-9 to TRBJ1-6; D unclear. The CDR3 length is 15 residues. Trimming stripped 5 bases from V and 3 bases from J, with 11 bases between. Germline CDR1 reads SEHNR; CDR2 reads FQNEAQ (reference sequence).

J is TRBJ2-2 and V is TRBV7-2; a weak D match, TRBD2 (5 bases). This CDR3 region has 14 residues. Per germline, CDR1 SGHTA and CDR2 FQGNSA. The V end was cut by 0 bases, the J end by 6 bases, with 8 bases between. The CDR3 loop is CASSLARAAGELFF. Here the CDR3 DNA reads TGTGCCAGCAGCTTAGCGCGGGCCGCCGGGGAGCTGTTTTTT.

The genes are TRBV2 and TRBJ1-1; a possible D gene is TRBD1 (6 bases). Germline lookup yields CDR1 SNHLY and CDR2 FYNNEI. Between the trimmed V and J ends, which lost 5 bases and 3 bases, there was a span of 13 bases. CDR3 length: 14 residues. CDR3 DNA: TGTGCCAGCAGTAACAGGGTGTCGGACACTGAAGCTTTCTTT. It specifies CASSNRVSDTEAFF.

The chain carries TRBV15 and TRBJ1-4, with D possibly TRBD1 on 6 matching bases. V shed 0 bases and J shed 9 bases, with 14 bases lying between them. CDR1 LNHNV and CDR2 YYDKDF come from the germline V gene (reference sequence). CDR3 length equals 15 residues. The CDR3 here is CATSRDAGALKKLFF. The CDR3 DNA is TGTGCCACCAGCAGAGATGCGGGGGCCCTGAAAAAACTGTTTTTT.

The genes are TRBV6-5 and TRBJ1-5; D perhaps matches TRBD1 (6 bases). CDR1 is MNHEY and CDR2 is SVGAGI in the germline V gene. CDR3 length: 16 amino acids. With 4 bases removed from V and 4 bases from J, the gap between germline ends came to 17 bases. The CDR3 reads CASSSSAGTPNQPQHF. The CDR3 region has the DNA TGTGCCAGCAGTTCCAGCGCCGGGACACCAAATCAGCCCCAGCATTTT.

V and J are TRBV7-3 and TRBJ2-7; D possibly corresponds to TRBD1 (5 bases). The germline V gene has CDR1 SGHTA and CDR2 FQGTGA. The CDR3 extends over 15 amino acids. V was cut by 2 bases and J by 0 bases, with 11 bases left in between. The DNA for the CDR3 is TGTGCCAGCAGCTTATCAGGGCAGGGCTCCTACGAGCAGTACTTC. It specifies CASSLSGQGSYEQYF.